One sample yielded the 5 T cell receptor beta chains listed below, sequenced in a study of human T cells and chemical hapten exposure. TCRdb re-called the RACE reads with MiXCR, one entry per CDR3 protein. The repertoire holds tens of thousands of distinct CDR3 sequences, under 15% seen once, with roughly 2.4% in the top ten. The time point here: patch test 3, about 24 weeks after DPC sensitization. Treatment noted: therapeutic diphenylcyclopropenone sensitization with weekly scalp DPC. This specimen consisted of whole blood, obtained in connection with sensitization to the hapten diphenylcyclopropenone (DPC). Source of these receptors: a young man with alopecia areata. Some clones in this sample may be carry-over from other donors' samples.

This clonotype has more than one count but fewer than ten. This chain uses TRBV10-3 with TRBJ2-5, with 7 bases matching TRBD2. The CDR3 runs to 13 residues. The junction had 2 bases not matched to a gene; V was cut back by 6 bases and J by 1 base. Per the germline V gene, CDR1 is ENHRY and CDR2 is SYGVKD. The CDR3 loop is CAIRTGGQETQYF. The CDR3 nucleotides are TGTGCCATCAGGACGGGGGGCCAAGAGACCCAGTACTTC.

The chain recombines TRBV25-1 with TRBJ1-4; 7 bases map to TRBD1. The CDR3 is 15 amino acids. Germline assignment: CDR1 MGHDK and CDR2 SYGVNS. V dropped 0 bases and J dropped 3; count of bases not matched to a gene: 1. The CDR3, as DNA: TGTGCCAGCAGTGAATACGGGACAGCTAATGAAAAACTGTTTTTT. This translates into CASSEYGTANEKLFF.

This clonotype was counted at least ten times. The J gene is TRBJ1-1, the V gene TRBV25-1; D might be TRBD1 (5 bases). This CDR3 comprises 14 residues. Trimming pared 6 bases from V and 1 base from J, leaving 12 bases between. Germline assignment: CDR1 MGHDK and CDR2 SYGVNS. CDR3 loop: CASSLLQENTEAFF. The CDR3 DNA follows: TGTGCCAGCAGCCTCTTACAGGAGAACACTGAAGCTTTCTTT.

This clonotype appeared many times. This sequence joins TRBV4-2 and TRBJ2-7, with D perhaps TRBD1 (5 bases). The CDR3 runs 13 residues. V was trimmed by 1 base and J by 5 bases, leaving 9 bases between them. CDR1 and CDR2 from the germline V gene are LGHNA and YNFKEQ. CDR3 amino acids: CASSQAQGNEQYF. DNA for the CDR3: TGTGCCAGCAGCCAAGCCCAGGGCAACGAGCAGTACTTC.

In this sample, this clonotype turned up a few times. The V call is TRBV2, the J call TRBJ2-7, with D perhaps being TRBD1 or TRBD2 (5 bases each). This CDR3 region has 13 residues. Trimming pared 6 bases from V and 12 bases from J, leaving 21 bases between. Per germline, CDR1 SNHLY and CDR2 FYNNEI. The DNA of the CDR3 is TGTGCCAGCAGCCGGGACCCCGATTCGGGTCCGTACTTC. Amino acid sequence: CASSRDPDSGPYF.